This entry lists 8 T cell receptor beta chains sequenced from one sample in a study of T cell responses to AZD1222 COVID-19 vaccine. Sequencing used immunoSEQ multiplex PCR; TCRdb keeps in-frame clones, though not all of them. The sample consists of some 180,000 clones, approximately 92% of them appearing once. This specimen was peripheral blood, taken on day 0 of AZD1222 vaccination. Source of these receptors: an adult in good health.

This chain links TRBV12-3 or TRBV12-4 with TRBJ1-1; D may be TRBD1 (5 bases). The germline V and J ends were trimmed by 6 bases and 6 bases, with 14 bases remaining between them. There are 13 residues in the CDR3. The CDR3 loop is CASSPIGGAEAFF. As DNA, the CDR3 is TGTGCCAGCAGCCCCATCGGGGGTGCTGAAGCTTTCTTT.

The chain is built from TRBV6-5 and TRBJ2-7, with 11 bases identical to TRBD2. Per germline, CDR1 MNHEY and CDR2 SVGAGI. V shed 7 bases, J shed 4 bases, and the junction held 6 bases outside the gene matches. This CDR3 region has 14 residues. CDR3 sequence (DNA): TGTGCCAGCACCCCGCGGACTAGCGGGTACGAGCAGTACTTC. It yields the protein CASTPRTSGYEQYF.

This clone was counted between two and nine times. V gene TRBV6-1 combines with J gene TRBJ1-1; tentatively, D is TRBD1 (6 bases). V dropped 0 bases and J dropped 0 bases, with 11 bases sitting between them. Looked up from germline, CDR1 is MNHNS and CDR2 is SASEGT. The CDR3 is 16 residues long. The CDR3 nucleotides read TGTGCCAGCAGTGAAGCGGGGGGCCGTATGAACACTGAAGCTTTCTTT. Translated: CASSEAGGRMNTEAFF.

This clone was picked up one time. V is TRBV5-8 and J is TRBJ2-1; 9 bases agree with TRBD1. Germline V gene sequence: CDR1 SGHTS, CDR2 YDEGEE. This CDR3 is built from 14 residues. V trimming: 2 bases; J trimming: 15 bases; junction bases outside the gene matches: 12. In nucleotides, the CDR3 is TGTGCCAGCAGCTTACCGGGACAGGGACTTTCGCGGTTCTTC. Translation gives CASSLPGQGLSRFF.

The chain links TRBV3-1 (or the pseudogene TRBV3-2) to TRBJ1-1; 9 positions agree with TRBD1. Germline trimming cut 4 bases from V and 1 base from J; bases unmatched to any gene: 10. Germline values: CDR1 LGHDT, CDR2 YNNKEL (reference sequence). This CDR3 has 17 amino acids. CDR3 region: CASSPAPTGGKNTEAFF. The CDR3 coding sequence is TGTGCCAGCAGCCCCGCTCCGACAGGGGGGAAGAACACTGAAGCTTTCTTT.

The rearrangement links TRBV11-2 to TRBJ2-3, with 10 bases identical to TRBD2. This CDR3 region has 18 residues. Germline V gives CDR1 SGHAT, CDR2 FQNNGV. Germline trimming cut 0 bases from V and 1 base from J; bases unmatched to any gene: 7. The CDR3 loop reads CASSLDGWLAGGTDTQYF. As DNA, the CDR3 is TGTGCCAGCAGCTTAGATGGATGGCTAGCGGGGGGCACAGATACGCAGTATTTT.

CDR3 coding DNA: TGCAGTGCTAGTACTCCAGGGGGCAGCGGCGGCGAGCAGTACTTC. This codes for CSASTPGGSGGEQYF. This chain connects TRBV20-1 to TRBJ2-7; 8 bases line up with TRBD1. The CDR3 runs to 15 residues. Trimming took 3 bases from V and 6 from J; bases not matched to a gene: 13. The germline gives CDR1 DFQATT, CDR2 SNEGSKA (reference sequence).

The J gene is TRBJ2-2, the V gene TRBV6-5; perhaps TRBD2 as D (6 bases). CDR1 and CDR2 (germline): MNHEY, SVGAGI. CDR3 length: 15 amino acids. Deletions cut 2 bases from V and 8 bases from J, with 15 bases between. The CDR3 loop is CASSYGGTHRGELFF. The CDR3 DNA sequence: TGTGCCAGCAGTTACGGCGGGACGCATAGGGGGGAGCTGTTTTTT.